This record concerns one T cell receptor (beta chain) sequence. This sample was included in a study of blood T cell repertoires in COVID-19. In the study overall: Collection of acute and convalescent COVID-19 samples took place in the United States, Italy and Spain. Nucleic acid was either cDNA or gDNA, and it came from T cells, B-cell-depleted T cells, or PBMCs.

Original analysis: Estimates of nucleated cell counts were drawn from the amplification of reference gene primers. Only in-frame clones appear in the TCRdb table, and some are missing; sequencing was by immunoSEQ multiplex PCR. V and J calls and clone size come straight from that table; D and trimming were deduced from the DNA. This repertoire shows about 110,000 clones, about four fifths found once; its top ten account for more than 4%. Losses at the gene ends were 2 bases for V and 0 bases for J; bases not matched to a gene: 4. The V gene's germline CDR1 is SGHVS and CDR2 FQNEAQ. This CDR3 spans 16 amino acids.

The chain has TRBV7-8 and TRBJ1-5; 7 nucleotides match TRBD1. Sequenced material: peripheral blood. This receptor was obtained from a man in his 70s with acute or convalescent COVID-19. The CDR3 DNA sequence: TGTGCCAGCAGCTTAAGTAACAGGGGTAGCAATCAGCCCCAGCATTTT. It codes for CASSLSNRGSNQPQHF.